Listed below are T cell receptor beta chains from one sample, sequenced in a study of blood T cells in healthy people across ages. TCRdb passed the 5' RACE reads through MiXCR, listing each CDR3 protein once. The sample carries approximately 360,000 distinct CDR3 sequences, more than 45% recorded once. Specimen: blood. These receptors all come from a man aged 55 to 70 in good health. CDR3s include the opening cysteine and the closing phenylalanine or tryptophan. Each record gives: J gene, V gene, CDR3 protein.

TRBJ2-3 TRBV4-2 CASSQEEVDTQYF
TRBJ2-7 TRBV28 CASLGLAASYEQYF
TRBJ2-2 TRBV20-1 CSARRTGDTGELFF
TRBJ2-2 TRBV27 CASSLSIYTGELFF
TRBJ2-1 TRBV28 CASTTHTWLDEQFF
. TRBV2 CAWGEDKYEQYF
TRBJ2-5 TRBV27 CASSSGTVQYF
TRBJ2-1 TRBV20-1 CSARPGGPGVEQFF
TRBJ2-7 TRBV6-2/TRBV6-3 CASRGNRGISYEQYF
TRBJ2-1 TRBV20-1 CSARGGGRNEQFF
TRBJ1-5 TRBV2 CASSEHTLRNQPQHF
TRBJ2-7 TRBV3-1 CVSSPTKGSYEQYF
. TRBV27 CASRPRRDIVCEQYF
TRBJ1-6 TRBV7-8 CASSSTGAGSPLHF
TRBJ2-4 TRBV30 CAWSADGTGGSGNIQYF
TRBJ1-2 TRBV7-8 CASSLAEGGLWGYTF
TRBJ1-5 TRBV20-1 CSARGGASNQPQHF
TRBJ2-5 TRBV6-6 CASSTLGRQETQYF
TRBJ2-1 TRBV30 CAWTTGMNEQFF
TRBJ2-6 TRBV12-3/TRBV12-4 CASSLGLMSSGANVLTF
TRBJ1-2 TRBV11-2 CASSPPGRYGYTF
TRBJ2-3 TRBV6-5 CASKIGENTQYF
TRBJ2-4 TRBV21-1 CASSRGQPREQYF
TRBJ2-5 TRBV6-5 CASSNGLAGETQYF
TRBJ2-1 TRBV20-1 CSARRGVDEQFF
TRBJ2-2 TRBV28 CASTRDRGNTGELFF
TRBJ2-1 TRBV2 CASLRDASYNEQFF
. TRBV20-1 CSASFGGSETQYF
TRBJ2-7 TRBV9 CASSLSPQSSYEQYF
TRBJ2-1 TRBV12-3/TRBV12-4 CASRSETSGGPRGQFF
TRBJ2-7 TRBV20-1 CSARDRGLAGPYEQYF
TRBJ1-6 TRBV20-1 CSARDKGQGGNSPLHF
TRBJ2-1 TRBV7-3 CASSPLPPSSGRNNEQFF
TRBJ2-5 TRBV6-1 CASSVKRETQYF
TRBJ2-6 TRBV5-8 CASSLRPNVLTF
TRBJ2-7 TRBV29-1 CSVEDDRVPYEQYF
. TRBV2 CASTERVEQYF
TRBJ2-3 TRBV4-3 CASSQDGTAGTDTQYF
TRBJ2-6 TRBV7-9 CASSPDRVQGANVLTF
TRBJ1-1 TRBV7-9 CASSWTGNTEAFF
TRBJ2-3 TRBV30 CAWSQGRDTQYF
TRBJ2-1 TRBV10-3 CAISELRGNNEQFF
TRBJ1-4 TRBV4-2 CASGVGPGGEKLFF
TRBJ2-5 TRBV20-1 CSARDYPTSGGTTKETQYF
. TRBV5-1 CASKTSGSAETQYF
TRBJ2-1 TRBV5-1 CASREGHQKYNEQFF
TRBJ2-1 TRBV7-2 CASSFMTSGSYNEQFF
. TRBV5-1 CASSWGRNEQYF
TRBJ2-1 TRBV6-5 CASSYIGQGIGEQFF
TRBJ1-1 TRBV5-1 CASSPGPSNTEAFF
TRBJ2-4 TRBV12-3/TRBV12-4 CASSLSGGQNIQYF
TRBJ2-7 TRBV20-1 CSPRLLGQGGYEQYF
TRBJ2-7 TRBV6-6 CASSSGPPYEQYF
TRBJ2-7 TRBV5-1 CASSLEGVGAYEQYF